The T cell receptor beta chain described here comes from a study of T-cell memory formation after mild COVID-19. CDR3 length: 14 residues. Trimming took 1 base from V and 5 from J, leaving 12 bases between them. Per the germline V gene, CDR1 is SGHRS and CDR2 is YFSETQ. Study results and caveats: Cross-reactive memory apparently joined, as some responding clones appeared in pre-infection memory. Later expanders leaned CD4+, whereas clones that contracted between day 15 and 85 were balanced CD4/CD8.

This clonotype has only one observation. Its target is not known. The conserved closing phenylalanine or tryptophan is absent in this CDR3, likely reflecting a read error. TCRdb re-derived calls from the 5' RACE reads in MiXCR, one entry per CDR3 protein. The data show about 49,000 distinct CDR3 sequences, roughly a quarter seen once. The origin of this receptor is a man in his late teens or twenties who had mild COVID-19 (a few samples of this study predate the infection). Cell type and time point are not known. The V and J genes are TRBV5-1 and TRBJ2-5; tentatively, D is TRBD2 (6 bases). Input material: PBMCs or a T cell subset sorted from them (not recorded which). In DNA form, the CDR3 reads TGCGCCAGCAGCTTGACTAGCCCATCGGAGACCCAGTACTTA. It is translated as CASSLTSPSETQYL.